This TCR beta chain was found in a study of glioma-infiltrating T cells. Study summary: Low-grade gliomas were grade II; glioblastomas were grade IV at initial diagnosis. General study points: Tissue-blood divergence was below expectation in non-neoplastic patients, above in gliomas.

This clonotype was detected only a few times. Its antigen is unknown. The iRepertoire nested amplicon-rescue multiplex PCR amplified TCR alpha and beta CDR3s from RNA. One-step reverse transcription and amplification started from approximately 100-400 ng of tissue mRNA or PBMC total RNA. Each CDR3 protein gets one entry after TCRdb re-called the multiplex PCR reads with MiXCR. This table has fewer than 500,000 distinct CDR3 sequences, approximately 42% appearing once. The source is a human donor with low-grade glioma or glioblastoma, undergoing nonglioma brain surgery, or in good health (not recorded which). Sequencing used glioma tissue, nonneoplastic brain tissue, or PBMCs (not recorded which).

The CDR3 here is CSAKTGSPYNEQFF. CDR3 DNA: TGCAGTGCTAAGACAGGGTCTCCCTACAATGAGCAGTTCTTC. This chain joins TRBV20-1 and TRBJ2-1, with 7 positions matching TRBD1. The CDR3 runs to 14 residues. Germline CDR1 and CDR2: DFQATT and SNEGSKA (reference sequence). The trim removed 4 bases at V and 2 bases at J, leaving 5 bases unmatched.